This passage covers 20 T cell receptor beta chains from one sample sequenced in a study of identical twins. TCRdb re-called the 5' RACE reads with MiXCR, one entry per CDR3 protein. The sample yields approximately 1.8 million distinct CDR3 sequences, around 29% seen once. Sequencing used cord blood. Every receptor here comes from a newborn girl in good health.

The CDR3 nucleotides read TGTGCCAGCAGCTCGCGAGAGGGACTAGCGGGAGAAGGCAATGAGCAGTTCTTC. Protein: CASSSREGLAGEGNEQFF. The rearrangement links TRBV9 to TRBJ2-1; 14 nucleotides align to TRBD2. J lost 6 bases, V lost 4 bases, and 12 bases had no gene match. From germline, CDR1 is SGDLS and CDR2 YYNGEE. This CDR3 comprises 18 residues.

The chain is built from TRBV15 and TRBJ1-4; no definite D call. The CDR3 is made up of 13 amino acids. Looked up from germline, CDR1 is LNHNV and CDR2 is YYDKDF (reference sequence). The V end lost 2 bases, the J end lost 9 bases, and 10 bases lay between the germline ends. DNA for the CDR3: TGTGCCACCAGCAGAAACTCGGGGAAAAAACTGTTTTTT. Protein sequence: CATSRNSGKKLFF.

This clonotype was found a few times. The V and J genes are TRBV5-1 and TRBJ2-2, with D tentatively TRBD2 (5 bases). V was clipped by 3 bases and J by 6 bases, with 9 bases between them. Germline CDR1 SGHRS, CDR2 YFSETQ. The CDR3 covers 13 residues. CDR3 DNA: TGCGCCAGCAGCTGGGGAGCGTCCGGGGAGCTGTTTTTT. As protein: CASSWGASGELFF.

The gene calls are TRBV6-5 and TRBJ2-3; D could derive from TRBD1 or TRBD2 (5 bases each). V gave up 8 bases and J gave up 0 bases, with 18 bases separating them. CDR1 and CDR2 (germline): MNHEY, SVGAGI. The CDR3 length is 16 residues. The DNA of the CDR3 is TGTGCCAGCGGACGTACCGGGACGACGAGCACAGATACGCAGTATTTT. Amino acids: CASGRTGTTSTDTQYF.

As regards this clonotype: A read error may produce the germline difference seen at one junction end. V gene TRBV7-6 combines with J gene TRBJ2-2, with D maybe TRBD2 (6 bases). Germline CDR1 and CDR2: SGHVS and FNYEAQ. The CDR3 sequence is 14 residues long. In DNA, the CDR3 is TGTGCCGGCAGCTTAGCGGACCAGACCGGGGAGCTGTTTTTT. It is translated as CAGSLADQTGELFF.

There are a few counts of this clonotype. The chain employs TRBV7-2 and TRBJ2-3; the match to TRBD2 covers 9 bases. This CDR3 has 15 residues. Trimming removed 6 bases from V and 1 base from J; junction bases left unmatched: 5. CDR1 is SGHTA and CDR2 is FQGNSA in the germline V gene. As DNA, the CDR3 is TGTGCCAGCAGACTTAGACTAGCGGGCACAGATACGCAGTATTTT. Protein sequence: CASRLRLAGTDTQYF.

The sample holds a few counts of this clonotype. The CDR3: CASHRAGTSYNEQFF. The CDR3 bases are TGTGCCAGCCACAGGGCCGGGACTTCCTACAATGAGCAGTTCTTC. The V gene is TRBV3-1, the J gene TRBJ2-1; TRBD1 or TRBD2 may be the D gene (6 bases each). There are 15 residues in the CDR3. Trimming cost V 8 bases and J 1 base, with 15 bases left between them. Germline CDR1 reads LGHDT; CDR2 reads YNNKEL (reference sequence).

The chain recombines TRBV21-1 with TRBJ1-1; the table gives TRBD1 as D, unverified against the DNA. TRBV21-1 has pseudogene status. This CDR3 comprises 15 residues. CDR3 coding DNA: TGTGCCAGCAGCGCAAGAGGGACAGGGGAGACTGAAGCTTTCTTT. Amino acid sequence: CASSARGTGETEAFF.

Ten or more counts support this clonotype. The gene calls are TRBV10-3 and TRBJ2-5, with a possible D match to TRBD2 (5 bases). V shed 0 bases and J shed 3 bases, with 11 bases lying between them. This CDR3 has 15 residues. The germline CDR1 and CDR2 sequences are ENHRY and SYGVKD. This CDR3 is CAISESRTGEETQYF. Written as DNA, the CDR3 is TGTGCCATCAGTGAGTCGAGGACTGGGGAAGAGACCCAGTACTTC.

V gene TRBV7-9 combines with J gene TRBJ1-4; D is possibly TRBD1 (5 bases). Trimming cost V 2 bases and J 8 bases, with 18 bases left between them. This CDR3 has 16 amino acids. Germline V gives CDR1 SEHNR, CDR2 FQNEAQ (reference sequence). CDR3 sequence reads: CASSLSHGGFMEKLFF. The CDR3 DNA follows: TGTGCCAGCAGCTTATCACATGGGGGGTTTATGGAAAAACTGTTTTTT.

The J gene is TRBJ2-1, the V gene TRBV20-1, with 13 bases fitting TRBD2. Germline V gene sequence: CDR1 DFQATT, CDR2 SNEGSKA (reference sequence). This CDR3 is built from 13 residues. The DNA for the CDR3 is TGCAGCAAAACTAGCGGGAGGGCCAATGAGCAGTTCTTC. Translating gives CSKTSGRANEQFF.

The chain uses TRBV7-2 and TRBJ2-3; D remains unclear. Germline V gene sequence: CDR1 SGHTA, CDR2 FQGNSA. V was shortened by 0 bases and J by 1 base, with 20 bases between the two germline ends. The CDR3 is made up of 19 amino acids. CDR3 bases: TGTGCCAGCAGCTTAGCCGTAAGTTTTGACCGGGCCCGCACAGATACGCAGTATTTT. This translates into CASSLAVSFDRARTDTQYF.

V and J are TRBV20-1 and TRBJ2-3, with 11 bases fitting TRBD2. In germline, CDR1 is DFQATT, CDR2 SNEGSKA (reference sequence). Losses at the gene ends were 6 bases for V and 1 base for J; bases not matched to a gene: 6. The CDR3 consists of 15 residues. The CDR3 DNA sequence: TGCAGTGCCCTGACTAGCGGGGCTCGCACAGATACGCAGTATTTT. It is translated as CSALTSGARTDTQYF.

This clonotype was recorded a few times. The DNA of the CDR3 is TGCAGTGCTAGAAAGACAGGGACATATAGCAATCAGCCCCAGCATTTT. It encodes CSARKTGTYSNQPQHF. J is TRBJ1-5 and V is TRBV20-1; 7 bases are shared with TRBD1. V was pared by 2 bases and J by 0 bases, with 7 bases of the junction left unmatched. CDR3 length equals 16 residues. Germline assignment: CDR1 DFQATT and CDR2 SNEGSKA (reference sequence).

This clonotype appeared a few times. V is TRBV6-5 and J is TRBJ2-3; the D gene is possibly TRBD2 (6 bases). Germline CDR1 and CDR2: MNHEY and SVGAGI. The CDR3 contains 15 residues. The V end was cut by 5 bases, the J end by 3 bases, with 15 bases between. The CDR3 DNA follows: TGTGCCAGCAGTCCGGGGCCGGGAGTGACAGATACGCAGTATTTT. The encoded protein is CASSPGPGVTDTQYF.

The V call is TRBV28, the J call TRBJ2-3, with D perhaps matching TRBD1 (5 bases). The V gene lost 5 bases and the J gene lost 3 bases, with 15 bases spanning the gap. The V gene's germline CDR1 is MDHEN and CDR2 SYDVKM. The CDR3 runs 15 residues. The CDR3 bases are TGTGCCAGCAGTCCACGGACAATCCCTACAGATACGCAGTATTTT. Translating it yields CASSPRTIPTDTQYF.

This clonotype occurred many times. The rearrangement links TRBV5-1 to TRBJ2-6, with D perhaps matching TRBD2 (6 bases). The germline CDR1 and CDR2 sequences are SGHRS and YFSETQ. Deletions cut 2 bases from V and 11 bases from J, with 14 bases between. The CDR3 contains 14 residues. The CDR3 loop is CASSFWREGDVLTF. The CDR3 coding sequence is TGCGCCAGCAGCTTTTGGCGGGAAGGCGACGTCCTGACTTTC.

The chain recombines TRBV4-2 with TRBJ2-7; weak D call: TRBD2 (5 bases). From germline, CDR1 is LGHNA and CDR2 YNFKEQ. The length of the CDR3 is 16 residues. Trimming removed 3 bases at V and 4 bases at J, with 19 bases between. CDR3 nucleotides: TGTGCCAGCAGCCATCGCATTGGGGAGTCGCCGTACGAGCAGTACTTC. Its protein product is CASSHRIGESPYEQYF.

The V gene is TRBV20-1, the J gene TRBJ2-1, with D perhaps given as TRBD1 or TRBD2 (5 bases each). The V gene's germline CDR1 is DFQATT and CDR2 SNEGSKA (reference sequence). The germline V and J ends were trimmed by 3 bases and 8 bases, with 17 bases remaining between them. The CDR3 has 14 amino acids. The CDR3 spells CSASGYGAMDEQFF. DNA for the CDR3: TGCAGTGCTAGCGGATACGGGGCGATGGATGAGCAGTTCTTC.

The genes are TRBV4-2 and TRBJ2-1; D uncertain. The DNA end favors TRBJ2-7, so the J call may be wrong. The V gene's germline CDR1 is LGHNA and CDR2 YNFKEQ. The CDR3 consists of 15 residues. The CDR3 loop is CASSQAARIYNEQYF. CDR3 nucleotide sequence: TGTGCCAGCAGCCAAGCCGCTAGGATCTACAATGAGCAGTACTTC.